This is a list of T cell receptor beta chains from one sample in a study of control samples from healthy donors and cancer patients. Sequencing used immunoSEQ multiplex PCR; TCRdb keeps in-frame clones, though not all of them. Here the sample spans 150,000 or so clones, about 94% being singletons. Sequences were obtained from blood. These receptor sequences come from a woman aged 55-75 years in good health. Both conserved end residues are part of each CDR3. The D gene is left open where the match is weak. Rows give clone size only sometimes, using once, few, many, or a class for an expanded clone.

V gene,J gene,D gene,clone size,CDR3 DNA,CDR3 protein
TRBV19,TRBJ2-2,NA,NA,TGTGCCAGTAGTATAGAAGGGAACACCGGGGAGCTGTTTTTT,CASSIEGNTGELFF
TRBV6-5,TRBJ2-3,NA,NA,TGTGCCAGCACCGGAGAGACAGGCGGTTATACGCAGTATTTT,CASTGETGGYTQYF
TRBV27,TRBJ2-2,TRBD2,NA,TGTGCCAGCAGTGTCCCCTTCCTTGCGGGGGGCAACACCGGGGAGCTGTTTTTT,CASSVPFLAGGNTGELFF
TRBV7-8,TRBJ1-4,NA,NA,TGTGCCAGCAGCCGAGAAAACCAGGGACGAGGTGAAAAACTGTTTTTT,CASSRENQGRGEKLFF
TRBV5-1,TRBJ2-3,NA,NA,TGCGCCAGCAGCTACACAGGGATGACAGATACGCAGTATTTT,CASSYTGMTDTQYF
TRBV7-2,TRBJ2-5,TRBD2,NA,TGTGCCAGCAGCCCTTTGTCGAGCGCGGGGGGGACCCAGTACTTC,CASSPLSSAGGTQYF
TRBV6-2/TRBV6-3,TRBJ2-3,TRBD2,NA,TGTGCCAGCAGTAGCCATAATCTAGCGGGGGGTCAGGCAGATACGCAGTATTTT,CASSSHNLAGGQADTQYF
TRBV5-6,TRBJ1-3,NA,NA,TGTGCCAGCAGCTGGTACGCCGGAAACACCATATATTTT,CASSWYAGNTIYF
TRBV3-1/TRBV3-2,TRBJ2-5,NA,NA,TGTGCCACCATGGCTGAAGCTGAGACCCAGTACTTC,CATMAEAETQYF
TRBV25-1,TRBJ1-5,TRBD1,NA,TGTGCCAGCGGGCCCACAGGGGGCATGGGCAATCAGCCCCAGCATTTT,CASGPTGGMGNQPQHF
TRBV6-5,TRBJ2-3,TRBD2,NA,TGTGCCAGCAGTTACCCCGGGCTAGCGGAGCAGTATTTT,CASSYPGLAEQYF
TRBV7-2,TRBJ1-2,NA,once,TGTGCCAGCAGCTTAAACCAGGGTGGGCTAAACTATGGCTACACCTTC,CASSLNQGGLNYGYTF
TRBV18,TRBJ1-3,NA,NA,TGTGCCAGCTCACAATCCCGGGACGTAAATGGAAACACCATATATTTT,CASSQSRDVNGNTIYF
TRBV20-1,TRBJ1-6,NA,few,TGCAGTGCTAGTTCTGGGACCGGATGGAATTCACCCCTCCACTTT,CSASSGTGWNSPLHF
TRBV3-1/TRBV3-2,TRBJ2-3,NA,NA,TGTGCCAGCAGCCAAGATCGGGGTGATCCCCCCGCAGATACGCAGTATTTT,CASSQDRGDPPADTQYF
TRBV11-2,TRBJ1-2,NA,NA,TGTGCCAGCAGCTTAGTTCCAGAATTTAACTATGGCTACACCTTC,CASSLVPEFNYGYTF
TRBV28,TRBJ2-3,TRBD2,NA,TGTGCCAGCAGTTTATGGCCAGCGGGGGGGCGCCCCGATACGCAGTATTTT,CASSLWPAGGRPDTQYF
TRBV18,TRBJ2-1,TRBD2,NA,TGTGCCAGCTCACCTCAGGGACTACTCAACAATGAGCAGTTCTTC,CASSPQGLLNNEQFF
TRBV7-9,TRBJ2-7,NA,NA,TGTGCCAGCAGCCGCCAGGCTGGGAACTCCTACGAGCAGTACTTC,CASSRQAGNSYEQYF
TRBV6-2/TRBV6-3,TRBJ1-1,NA,NA,TGTGCCAGCAGTCACTCCTCAGTGAACACTGAAGCTTTCTTT,CASSHSSVNTEAFF
TRBV10-3,TRBJ1-1,NA,NA,TGTGCCATCAGTACCACAGGGAACACTGAAGCTTTCTTT,CAISTTGNTEAFF
TRBV2,TRBJ2-2,NA,NA,TGTGCCAGCAGCACAGGGTTGAGCGGGGAGCTGTTTTTT,CASSTGLSGELFF
TRBV12-3/TRBV12-4,TRBJ2-2,NA,once,TGTGCCAGCACCCCAAGGGGCACCGGGGAGCTGTTTTTT,CASTPRGTGELFF
TRBV18,TRBJ1-1,TRBD1,NA,TGTGCCAGCTCCCCCGGGACAGGGAACACTGAAGCTTTCTTT,CASSPGTGNTEAFF
TRBV9,TRBJ1-1,NA,once,TGTGCCAGCAGCGTAGTTGGAGAGGGCTACACTGAAGCTTTCTTT,CASSVVGEGYTEAFF
TRBV19,TRBJ2-3,TRBD2,NA,TGTGCCAGTAGTATAGATGGGACTACCGTTTTCGCAGATACGCAGTATTTT,CASSIDGTTVFADTQYF
TRBV6-2/TRBV6-3,TRBJ2-7,TRBD2,NA,TGTGCCAGCAGTTACTCGTCGGTGGGGAGGGACTCCTACGAGCAGTACTTC,CASSYSSVGRDSYEQYF
TRBV6-5,TRBJ1-5,TRBD1,NA,TGTGCCACCCGACCTACAGGGGGGATCAATCAGCCCCAGCATTTT,CATRPTGGINQPQHF
TRBV5-5,TRBJ1-5,NA,NA,TGTGCCAGCAACATTTTTCCTCTTAGCAATCAGCCCCAGCATTTT,CASNIFPLSNQPQHF
TRBV18,TRBJ1-2,TRBD1,once,TGTGCCAGCTCACCAAGTGAGCGCTGGACAGGGGCATACTATGGCTACACCTTC,CASSPSERWTGAYYGYTF